The 13 T cell receptor beta chains listed next were all sequenced from one sample in a study of shared clonotypes between healthy human individuals. Clones were read by immunoSEQ multiplex PCR, and TCRdb kept only the in-frame ones, dropping some. The table shows about 2.3 million clones, with over 85% occurring only once. The sample taken for sequencing was naive CD4+ T cells from PBMCs. The subset: CD45RA+ positively selected. These receptors were obtained from a man between 18 and 35 years old in good health. Some clones in this sample may be carry-over from other donors' samples.

This chain joins TRBV7-9 and TRBJ2-1; maybe TRBD1 (6 bases). Trimming took 5 bases from V and 9 from J, leaving 17 bases between them. The CDR3 contains 14 residues. From germline, CDR1 is SEHNR and CDR2 FQNEAQ (reference sequence). The CDR3 bases are TGTGCCAGCAGCGTTCTTCAGGGACATCTTGAGCAGTTCTTC. As protein: CASSVLQGHLEQFF.

In DNA form, the CDR3 reads TGCGCCAGCAGCTCACAGTCCTCGGTAGGGGAGACCCAGTACTTC. Translation: CASSSQSSVGETQYF. The rearrangement uses TRBV5-1 and TRBJ2-5; D remains ambiguous. The V gene's germline CDR1 is SGHRS and CDR2 YFSETQ. The CDR3 covers 15 residues. V was clipped by 3 bases and J by 5 bases, with 17 bases between them. The variable domain in full, with the rest retrieved from reference TRBV5-1 and TRBJ2-5, is KAGVTQTPRYLIKTRGQQVTLSCSPISGHRSVSWYQQTPGQGLQFLFEYFSETQRNKGNFPGRFSGRQFSNSRSEMNVSTLELGDSALYLCASSSQSSVGETQYFGPGTRLLVL.

With respect to this clone: This CDR3 is also generated by other DNA sequences in the sample. This chain connects TRBV9 to TRBJ2-3; tentatively, D is TRBD2 (6 bases). Germline CDR1 SGDLS, CDR2 YYNGEE. V gave up 2 bases and J gave up 3 bases, with 10 bases separating them. This CDR3 has 14 residues. The CDR3 sequence is CASSVGTRTDTQYF. CDR3 DNA: TGTGCCAGCAGCGTCGGGACTCGGACAGATACGCAGTATTTT.

This chain links TRBV14 with TRBJ2-1; the match to TRBD2 covers 12 bases. This CDR3 contains 15 residues. Trimming cost V 3 bases and J 8 bases; bases outside gene matches: 5. Germline lookup yields CDR1 SGHDN and CDR2 FVKESK. CDR3 DNA sequence: TGTGCCAGCAGCCATCTAGCGGGAGGGCCGCATGAGCAGTTCTTC. Translated, it gives CASSHLAGGPHEQFF. Full variable domain (outside the CDR3, taken from reference TRBV14 and TRBJ2-1): EAGVTQFPSHSVIEKGQTVTLRCDPISGHDNLYWYRRVMGKEIKFLLHFVKESKQDESGMPNNRFLAERTGGTYSTLKVQPAELEDSGVYFCASSHLAGGPHEQFFGPGTRLTVL.

The chain links TRBV12-5 to TRBJ1-2; D might be TRBD1 (6 bases). Trimming shortened V by 0 bases and J by 8 bases, and 13 bases separated the two germline ends. CDR1 and CDR2 from the germline V gene are LGHNT and FRNRAP. This CDR3 is built from 14 residues. The CDR3, as DNA: TGTGCTAGTGGTTTGGTTGGGACCGACAGGGGCTACACCTTC. Amino acid sequence: CASGLVGTDRGYTF.

This clone has more than one count but fewer than ten. The chain employs TRBV5-4 and TRBJ1-5; 10 bases match TRBD1. Per the germline V gene, CDR1 is SGHNT and CDR2 is YYREEE (reference sequence). This CDR3 contains 15 residues. V lost 0 bases to trimming and J lost 6 bases; unmatched junction nucleotides: 3. CDR3 bases: TGTGCCAGCAGCTTGGGACAGGGGGCAGGTCAGCCCCAGCATTTT. Translated: CASSLGQGAGQPQHF.

The rearrangement uses TRBV25-1 and TRBJ2-5, with TRBD1 matching 7 bases. The J segment lost 5 bases and the V segment lost 3 bases, leaving 9 bases of the junction unmatched. CDR3 size: 15 residues. Germline V lookup: CDR1 MGHDK, CDR2 SYGVNS. The CDR3 loop reads CASSDFRQGQETQYF. CDR3 DNA sequence: TGTGCCAGCAGTGATTTCCGACAGGGCCAGGAGACCCAGTACTTC.

This chain uses TRBV4-2 with TRBJ2-1, with TRBD1 as a possible D gene (6 bases). The CDR3 is made up of 16 amino acids. Per the germline V gene, CDR1 is LGHNA and CDR2 is YNFKEQ. With 4 bases removed from V and 0 bases from J, the gap between germline ends came to 13 bases. The DNA for the CDR3 is TGTGCCAGCAGCCCCTGGGACACCAGCTCCTACAATGAGCAGTTCTTC. Translated: CASSPWDTSSYNEQFF.

The rearrangement uses TRBV11-2 and TRBJ2-3; 7 nucleotides agree with TRBD2. V shed 1 base, J shed 0 bases, and the junction held 10 bases outside the gene matches. The CDR3 is made up of 18 amino acids. Germline V gives CDR1 SGHAT, CDR2 FQNNGV. The CDR3 sequence is CASSLGRGSGTSTDTQYF. CDR3 bases: TGTGCCAGCAGCTTAGGGCGAGGGAGCGGGACGAGCACAGATACGCAGTATTTT.

This chain joins TRBV28 and TRBJ2-2, with D perhaps matching TRBD1 (6 bases). CDR3 length: 18 amino acids. With 6 bases removed from V and 6 bases from J, the gap between germline ends came to 26 bases. In germline, CDR1 is MDHEN, CDR2 SYDVKM. CDR3 residues: CASRLAGPFDRPSGELFF. CDR3 coding DNA: TGTGCCAGCAGGCTAGCAGGTCCCTTCGACAGGCCATCCGGGGAGCTGTTTTTT.

The chain uses TRBV28 and TRBJ2-7; TRBD1 agrees at 10 bases. The CDR3 totals 14 residues. The germline CDR1 and CDR2 sequences are MDHEN and SYDVKM. Trimming removed 6 bases from V and 7 bases from J; junction bases left unmatched: 9. CDR3 nucleotide sequence: TGTGCCAGCAGATCGGGGACAGGGGTCTGGGAGCAGTACTTC. Translated, it gives CASRSGTGVWEQYF.

The V and J genes are TRBV9 and TRBJ2-1, with 7 bases aligning to TRBD2. The CDR3 runs 14 residues. Germline CDR1 and CDR2: SGDLS and YYNGEE. After removal of 3 bases from V and 10 bases from J, the junction contained 10 bases not matched to a gene. In nucleotides, the CDR3 is TGTGCCAGCAGCGCCCTCGGGGGGTTAGGAGAGCAGTTCTTC. It specifies CASSALGGLGEQFF.

The gene calls are TRBV4-1 and TRBJ2-3; no clear D. Germline CDR1 reads MGHRA; CDR2 reads YSYEKL. Trimming left V 0 bases short and J 4 bases short, with 14 bases between. There are 16 residues in the CDR3. The DNA of the CDR3 is TGCGCCAGCAGCCAAGACTCTAATGGGCTGGCAGATACGCAGTATTTT. Amino acids: CASSQDSNGLADTQYF.